This T cell receptor (beta chain) is drawn from a study of T cell responses to AZD1222 COVID-19 vaccine (dated by TCRdb to about 2021). In terms of the full investigation: TCR sequencing was performed for approximately 240 trial participants, of whom some 200 were given two doses of AZD1222 and 26 were given two doses of MenACWY control vaccine. Trial participants were enrolled by age into subgroups of 18-55, 56-69 and 70-plus years, and around 140, 26 and 57 TCR-sequenced participants, respectively, were included in these subgroups. Broader findings and caveats from the paper: No day 14 peak-response samples were available, so repertoires were characterized only after the peak T cell response. Epitopes outside the regions mutated in the B.1.351 and B.1.1.7 variants were reportedly recognized by nearly half of the unique spike-specific TCRs. Participants were mostly white British and included more females than males, and it was suggested by the authors that clonal diversity may have been underestimated. Conclusions about previously exposed vaccinees were limited because only six AZD1222 recipients were SARS-CoV-2 seropositive at baseline. CD4 TCRs associated with the vaccine covered the entire spike protein, and the dominant responses were in regions 160-218 and 743-854. A significant rise in spike-specific TCR breadth and depth was observed after two AZD1222 doses relative to day 0 and relative to MenACWY recipients. In the small 56-69-year group, the increase in depth fell short of significance, most likely because of low power.

The CDR3 regions of human TCRbeta chains were analyzed by immunosequencing. Under the source paper's analysis protocol: TCRs in the repertoires were compared against a reference library of SARS-CoV-2-specific TCRs that had been generated with the MIRA antigen-specificity platform. Breadth was defined as the fraction of unique TCRs that were SARS-CoV-2-associated, and depth was defined as the fraction of total T cells that were SARS-CoV-2-associated. Using the MIRA data, every spike-specific TCR was mapped to the spike region that the TCR reacted to and assigned to either a CD4 or a CD8 class. Log10-transformed breadth and depth values were compared by one-way ANOVA with Sidak's multiple comparisons tests. TCRdb took this table from immuneACCESS and kept in-frame rearrangements with V and J called. Such tables lack part of the clones; where checked against another copy, unresolved V genes explain under half of the gap, and the rest is unexplained. Clonal size and the V and J genes are those of that table, whereas D and trimming came from the DNA. This sample gives under 95,000 clones in total; more than 70% of them show up just once. The ten largest make up about 7% of the sample.

The CDR3 covers 15 residues, taking in both the cysteine and the phenylalanine. Left in the record is the CDR3 DNA by itself, 45 bases read in frame from the first base. CDR1 KGHDR and CDR2 SFDVKD were looked up in the germline V gene. Cut back by 3 bases and 1 base, the V and J ends lie 11 bases apart. On this clone: Its cognate antigen has yet to be identified. No clone much larger than this one lies a single base away; base qualities are absent.

Interpreted using the paper, the time point label stands for: about 28 days (+/-7) after the second vaccine dose. AZD1222 recipients with second doses at about 4 weeks or about 12 weeks were pooled, because spike-specific TCR depth and breadth did not differ between schedules. The vaccinee samples were drawn from two UK trials, COV001 and COV002, one of which was a single-blind randomized controlled phase 2/3 trial testing AZD1222 (ChAdOx1 nCoV-19) in healthy adults. For TCRbeta chain sequencing, PBMC samples were collected from trial participants at day 0 and at day 28 after the second dose. The V and J segments used are TRBV24-1 and TRBJ1-1; the D region possibly corresponds to TRBD1 (6 bases align). Specimen: peripheral blood, collected 28 days after the second AZD1222 dose. The receptor comes from an adult who received the AZD1222 COVID-19 vaccine. The sequenced DNA is TGTGCCACCAGTGATCCCTCACAGGGGAACACTGAAGCTTTCTTT. Translated, this gives CATSDPSQGNTEAFF.